The 27 T cell receptor beta chains below all came from one sample that was sequenced in a study of shared T cell receptors in the human thymus. Profiled with immunoSEQ multiplex PCR; TCRdb holds only in-frame clones, not every one. The top ten hold about 0.0094% of the sample, which has 600,000 or so clones, approximately 89% seen once. These same data were also listed under a study on human thymus T cells.

Sequencing used thymocytes. The receptor source for this set is a boy younger than two with a congenital heart defect.

The V and J genes are TRBV13 and TRBJ2-6, with 8 bases identical to TRBD1. The CDR3 consists of 17 residues. CDR1 PRHDT and CDR2 FYEKMQ come from the germline V gene (reference sequence). V shed 3 bases, J shed 2 bases, and the junction held 6 bases outside the gene matches. Here the CDR3 reads CASSFSKTGAGANVLTF. The CDR3 DNA is TGTGCCAGCAGCTTTTCGAAGACAGGGGCTGGGGCCAACGTCCTGACTTTC.

The chain has TRBV5-6 and TRBJ1-2; the match to TRBD1 covers 8 bases. The germline gives CDR1 SGHDT, CDR2 YYEEEE. V was clipped by 3 bases and J by 4 bases; unmatched bases: 5. The CDR3 has 14 residues. CDR3 protein: CASSSGQVSYGYTF. CDR3 bases: TGTGCCAGCAGCTCGGGACAGGTGAGCTATGGCTACACCTTC.

This clone was counted between two and nine times. The rearrangement joins TRBV9 to TRBJ2-1; the match to TRBD2 covers 8 bases. The CDR3 has 13 residues. V lost 4 bases to trimming and J lost 6 bases; unmatched junction nucleotides: 3. In germline, CDR1 is SGDLS, CDR2 YYNGEE. CDR3 sequence (DNA): TGTGCCAGCAGCCGGGGGGGGGTCAATGAGCAGTTCTTC. It translates to CASSRGGVNEQFF.

V gene TRBV19 combines with J gene TRBJ2-1, with 14 positions matching TRBD2. The germline CDR1 and CDR2 sequences are LNHDA and SQIVND (reference sequence). Germline trimming cut 5 bases from V and 2 bases from J; bases unmatched to any gene: 8. CDR3 length: 18 residues. The CDR3 is CASSPGLAGVFTYNEQFF. CDR3 nucleotide sequence: TGTGCCAGTAGTCCGGGACTAGCGGGGGTCTTTACCTACAATGAGCAGTTCTTC.

The chain uses TRBV6-5 and TRBJ2-1; D remains ambiguous. This CDR3 contains 16 residues. V was clipped by 3 bases and J by 5 bases, with 17 bases between them. Germline values: CDR1 MNHEY, CDR2 SVGAGI. The CDR3: CASSYKWPGGNNEQFF. CDR3 in DNA: TGTGCCAGCAGTTATAAATGGCCTGGCGGAAACAATGAGCAGTTCTTC.

The chain employs TRBV6-5 and TRBJ2-7, with 12 bases identical to TRBD2. This CDR3 region has 16 residues. CDR1 and CDR2 (germline): MNHEY, SVGAGI. Trimming removed 0 bases from V and 4 bases from J; junction bases left unmatched: 4. CDR3 coding DNA: TGTGCCAGCAGTTACTCGAAACTAGCGGGGGGTTACGAGCAGTACTTC. Translating it yields CASSYSKLAGGYEQYF.

The rearrangement links TRBV6-1 to TRBJ1-2; 12 bases map to TRBD1. This CDR3 spans 17 amino acids. V gave up 4 bases and J gave up 6 bases; unmatched junction bases: 12. The germline gives CDR1 MNHNS, CDR2 SASEGT. The CDR3 reads CASSGFPGQGAGNGYTF. Here the CDR3 DNA reads TGTGCCAGCAGTGGTTTCCCGGGACAGGGGGCTGGTAATGGCTACACCTTC.

This clone was counted a single time. The rearrangement joins TRBV15 to TRBJ2-2; possible D gene TRBD1, 6 bases. Germline CDR1 reads LNHNV; CDR2 reads YYDKDF (reference sequence). The CDR3 is made up of 15 amino acids. Trimming took off 1 base at V and 6 bases at J, with 12 bases between the two ends. CDR3 residues: CATSRGPTGPGELFF. CDR3 in DNA: TGTGCCACCAGCAGAGGCCCAACAGGGCCCGGGGAGCTGTTTTTT.

V is TRBV10-3 and J is TRBJ2-3, with D perhaps TRBD2 (6 bases). Germline CDR1 ENHRY, CDR2 SYGVKD. Between the trimmed V and J ends, which lost 10 bases and 2 bases, there was a span of 16 bases. There are 14 residues in the CDR3. CDR3 in DNA: TGTGCCACCGTGGCGGGATGGAACACAGATACGCAGTATTTT. Protein: CATVAGWNTDTQYF.

The J gene is TRBJ2-7, the V gene TRBV13; perhaps TRBD1 as D (5 bases). Per germline, CDR1 PRHDT and CDR2 FYEKMQ (reference sequence). Trimming shortened V by 3 bases and J by 6 bases, and 6 bases separated the two germline ends. The CDR3 totals 11 residues. As DNA, the CDR3 is TGTGCCAGCAGCTTTAGGGGCGAGCAGTACTTC. Its translation: CASSFRGEQYF. The whole variable domain, filled in from reference TRBV13 and TRBJ2-7, reads AAGVIQSPRHLIKEKRETATLKCYPIPRHDTVYWYQQGPGQDPQFLISFYEKMQSDKGSIPDRFSAQQFSDYHSELNMSSLELGDSALYFCASSFRGEQYFGPGTRLTVT.

The rearrangement joins TRBV19 to TRBJ2-5; D might be TRBD1 (6 bases). The germline V gene has CDR1 LNHDA and CDR2 SQIVND (reference sequence). Trimming cost V 6 bases and J 2 bases, with 13 bases left between them. The CDR3 is made up of 14 amino acids. The CDR3, as DNA: TGTGCCAGTAGCACCGGGACACCTCAAGAGACCCAGTACTTC. It specifies CASSTGTPQETQYF.

The chain has TRBV11-1 and TRBJ2-5; tentatively, D is TRBD1 (6 bases). V lost 4 bases and J lost 3, with 15 bases in between. The CDR3 length is 15 residues. Germline CDR1 reads SGHAT; CDR2 reads FQDESV (reference sequence). CDR3 coding DNA: TGTGCCAGCAGCTATGGACAGTGGACCAAAGAGACCCAGTACTTC. Its translation is CASSYGQWTKETQYF.

This chain uses TRBV5-1 with TRBJ2-2; 10 bases are shared with TRBD1. V dropped 4 bases and J dropped 4; count of bases not matched to a gene: 10. This CDR3 is 17 amino acids long. Looked up from germline, CDR1 is SGHRS and CDR2 is YFSETQ. The CDR3 is CASSPGQGVSSTGELFF. CDR3 nucleotide sequence: TGCGCCAGCAGCCCTGGACAGGGGGTTTCGAGCACCGGGGAGCTGTTTTTT.

Turning to this clone: Other DNA sequences in this sample translate to the same CDR3. For the CDR3, the DNA is TGTGCCAGCAGACAGGGGAGCTCCTATAATTCACCCCTCCACTTT. Translated: CASRQGSSYNSPLHF. This sequence joins TRBV6-5 and TRBJ1-6, with 7 bases aligning to TRBD1. This CDR3 is 15 amino acids long. V lost 6 bases, J lost 0 bases, and 2 bases stayed unmatched. In germline, CDR1 is MNHEY, CDR2 SVGAGI.

The V and J genes are TRBV27 and TRBJ2-7; TRBD1 is a possible D gene (6 bases). V was clipped by 2 bases and J by 5 bases, with 19 bases between them. This CDR3 has 16 residues. Germline assignment: CDR1 MNHEY and CDR2 SMNVEV (reference sequence). This chain's CDR3 is CASSLRRPVGAHEQYF. The CDR3 bases are TGTGCCAGCAGTTTACGACGGCCGGTGGGGGCCCACGAGCAGTACTTC.

The chain links TRBV2 to TRBJ2-7, with 7 bases matching TRBD1. The V segment lost 7 bases and the J segment 3 bases; nucleotides outside the gene matches: 21. This CDR3 spans 18 amino acids. Looked up from germline, CDR1 is SNHLY and CDR2 is FYNNEI. The CDR3 DNA is TGTGCCAGCACCCGTGCATGTAGGGGGACAGCCAACCTCTACGAGCAGTACTTC. Translation gives CASTRACRGTANLYEQYF.

CDR3 nucleotide sequence: TGTGCCAGCTCACCAGACGAGGTTTCTGGGGCCAACGTCCTGACTTTC. It specifies CASSPDEVSGANVLTF. The chain couples TRBV18 to TRBJ2-6; D gene uncertain. Germline CDR1 reads KGHSH; CDR2 reads LQKENI. Trimming shortened V by 2 bases and J by 1 base, and 9 bases separated the two germline ends. The length of the CDR3 is 16 residues.

This chain joins TRBV5-1 and TRBJ2-7; possible D gene TRBD1, 6 bases. The CDR3 spans 13 residues. Trimming stripped 1 base from V and 3 bases from J, with 8 bases between. The germline V gene has CDR1 SGHRS and CDR2 YFSETQ. This CDR3 is CASSLNRDYEQYF. CDR3 nucleotides: TGCGCCAGCAGCTTGAACAGGGACTACGAGCAGTACTTC.

The J gene is TRBJ2-7, the V gene TRBV4-3, with D possibly TRBD1 on 5 matching bases. V was trimmed by 6 bases and J by 1 base, leaving 13 bases between them. The germline gives CDR1 LGHNA, CDR2 YSLEER. The CDR3 is made up of 14 amino acids. Here the CDR3 DNA reads TGCGCCAGCAGTCCATCAGACAGATCCTACGAGCAGTACTTC. Its translation: CASSPSDRSYEQYF.

V usage is TRBV27 and J usage is TRBJ2-1, with D uncertain. Germline V gene sequence: CDR1 MNHEY, CDR2 SMNVEV (reference sequence). CDR3 size: 13 residues. The ends were cut back, 2 bases at V and 4 bases at J, with 6 bases in the middle. The CDR3 DNA follows: TGTGCCAGCAGTTTAGAGTCTTACAATGAGCAGTTCTTC. Its translation is CASSLESYNEQFF.

J is TRBJ1-2 and V is TRBV19; 8 bases align to TRBD1. V was clipped by 3 bases and J by 3 bases; unmatched bases: 12. Germline-derived CDR1 and CDR2 are LNHDA and SQIVND (reference sequence). The CDR3 runs 17 residues. The CDR3 loop reads CASSIRLGTGDDYGYTF. CDR3 DNA sequence: TGTGCCAGTAGTATCAGGTTAGGGACAGGTGACGACTATGGCTACACCTTC. Supplemented by reference TRBV19 and TRBJ1-2, the full variable domain reads DGGITQSPKYLFRKEGQNVTLSCEQNLNHDAMYWYRQDPGQGLRLIYYSQIVNDFQKGDIAEGYSVSREKKESFPLTVTSAQKNPTAFYLCASSIRLGTGDDYGYTFGSGTRLTVV.

A few counts support this clone. The V and J genes are TRBV19 and TRBJ2-1, with D possibly matching TRBD2 (6 bases). Germline V CDR1 and CDR2: LNHDA, SQIVND (reference sequence). This CDR3 region has 15 residues. The V gene lost 5 bases and the J gene lost 0 bases, with 11 bases spanning the gap. CDR3 amino acids: CASSVSGRSYNEQFF. In nucleotides, the CDR3 is TGTGCCAGTAGTGTTAGCGGACGCTCCTACAATGAGCAGTTCTTC. Looking up the rest from reference TRBV19 and TRBJ2-1 gives the full variable domain: DGGITQSPKYLFRKEGQNVTLSCEQNLNHDAMYWYRQDPGQGLRLIYYSQIVNDFQKGDIAEGYSVSREKKESFPLTVTSAQKNPTAFYLCASSVSGRSYNEQFFGPGTRLTVL.

The chain has TRBV2 and TRBJ2-7; TRBD2 aligns across 7 bases. V shed 3 bases and J 5 bases; nucleotides not matched to a gene: 4. The CDR3 contains 13 residues. The V gene's germline CDR1 is SNHLY and CDR2 FYNNEI. Written as DNA, the CDR3 is TGTGCCAGCAGTGAGGCGCGGGGGAACGAGCAGTACTTC. It translates to CASSEARGNEQYF.

The rearrangement uses TRBV27 and TRBJ2-4, with 14 bases identical to TRBD2. This CDR3 has 18 residues. V dropped 5 bases and J dropped 0; count of bases not matched to a gene: 6. Germline V gives CDR1 MNHEY, CDR2 SMNVEV (reference sequence). The CDR3 coding sequence is TGTGCCAGCAGTCCGGGACTAGCGGGAGTCCTAGCCAAAAACATTCAGTACTTC. Amino acids: CASSPGLAGVLAKNIQYF.

This chain joins TRBV12-5 and TRBJ1-5, with TRBD1 matching 8 bases. V was clipped by 0 bases and J by 7 bases; unmatched bases: 5. Germline V gene data show CDR1 as LGHNT and CDR2 as FRNRAP. This CDR3 is 15 amino acids long. CDR3: CASGLVQQGVQPQHF. The CDR3 DNA reads TGTGCTAGTGGTTTGGTACAACAGGGGGTCCAGCCCCAGCATTTT.

The chain couples TRBV5-1 to TRBJ2-3; TRBD1 matches at 7 bases. The length of the CDR3 is 15 residues. The ends lost 4 bases at V and 2 bases at J; junction bases unmatched: 7. Germline CDR1 SGHRS, CDR2 YFSETQ. The CDR3 DNA is TGCGCCAGCAGCGGCCTGACAGGGAACACAGATACGCAGTATTTT. Translated: CASSGLTGNTDTQYF.

This clone was counted between two and nine times. The chain has TRBV18 and TRBJ1-1; weak D call: TRBD1 (5 bases). The CDR3 has 14 residues. With 3 bases removed from V and 1 base from J, the gap between germline ends came to 9 bases. Germline V CDR1 and CDR2: KGHSH, LQKENI. The CDR3 here is CASSPPTENTEAFF. DNA of the CDR3: TGTGCCAGCTCACCCCCGACAGAGAACACTGAAGCTTTCTTT.